Below, 32 T cell receptor beta chains from the same sample are listed, as sequenced in a study of blood T cell repertoires in COVID-19. Produced via immunoSEQ multiplex PCR; TCRdb's table is partial and in-frame only. The table has 250,000 to 350,000 clones, roughly 84% seen once. Input material: peripheral blood. These receptor sequences come from a human donor with COVID-19, enrolled during active disease. The donor label of this sample is uncertain.

For the CDR3, the DNA is TGTGCCAGCAGCTTATATCCGGGAGGGTCGGCAGATACGCAGTATTTT. Its translation: CASSLYPGGSADTQYF. The J gene is TRBJ2-3, the V gene TRBV7-3, with TRBD2 matching 8 bases. CDR3 length: 16 residues. J gave up 4 bases and V 2 bases, and 8 bases lay outside the gene matches. CDR1 is SGHTA and CDR2 is FQGTGA in the germline V gene.

This clone was detected once. This chain joins TRBV5-1 and TRBJ2-4; the match to TRBD2 covers 14 bases. The V segment lost 4 bases and the J segment 3 bases; nucleotides outside the gene matches: 12. This CDR3 has 19 residues. Germline V gene lookup returns CDR1 SGHRS and CDR2 YFSETQ. In DNA form, the CDR3 reads TGCGCCAGCAGCACCCACCCGGGACTAGCGGGGGAGGGCAAAAACATTCAGTACTTC. It encodes CASSTHPGLAGEGKNIQYF.

J is TRBJ1-5 and V is TRBV19, with 7 nucleotides matching TRBD1. J gave up 9 bases and V 3 bases, and 11 bases lay outside the gene matches. The CDR3 contains 15 residues. Germline V gene lookup returns CDR1 LNHDA and CDR2 SQIVND (reference sequence). The CDR3 DNA sequence: TGTGCCAGTAGTATGCAGGGGGATCAGCCGAGGCCCCAGCATTTT. The encoded protein is CASSMQGDQPRPQHF.

V usage is TRBV5-1 and J usage is TRBJ2-7; 8 bases are shared with TRBD1. J was trimmed by 6 bases and V by 1 base; bases with no gene match: 12. This CDR3 has 16 residues. CDR1 and CDR2 (germline): SGHRS, YFSETQ. The CDR3 nucleotides are TGCGCCAGCAGCTTGTTAACACGGCAGGGGGCGGGCGAGCAGTACTTC. Translation gives CASSLLTRQGAGEQYF. Supplemented by reference TRBV5-1 and TRBJ2-7, the full variable domain reads KAGVTQTPRYLIKTRGQQVTLSCSPISGHRSVSWYQQTPGQGLQFLFEYFSETQRNKGNFPGRFSGRQFSNSRSEMNVSTLELGDSALYLCASSLLTRQGAGEQYFGPGTRLTVT.

DNA of the CDR3: TGTGCCAGCAGCTTAGATAGCGGGAGTTGGTCCTACAATGAGCAGTTCTTC. The encoded protein is CASSLDSGSWSYNEQFF. The gene calls are TRBV7-2 and TRBJ2-1, with 9 bases that match TRBD2. Germline trimming cut 1 base from V and 1 base from J; bases unmatched to any gene: 5. This CDR3 is 17 amino acids long. Germline V gives CDR1 SGHTA, CDR2 FQGNSA. The full variable domain, its missing parts supplied by reference TRBV7-2 and TRBJ2-1, is GAGVSQSPSNKVTEKGKDVELRCDPISGHTALYWYRQSLGQGLEFLIYFQGNSAPDKSGLPSDRFSAERTGGSVSTLTIQRTQQEDSAVYLCASSLDSGSWSYNEQFFGPGTRLTVL.

The rearrangement links TRBV30 to TRBJ1-2; D not resolved. The germline V gene encodes CDR1 GTSNPN and CDR2 SVGIG (reference sequence). The ends were cut back, 3 bases at V and 6 bases at J, with 11 bases in the middle. The CDR3 covers 12 residues. As DNA, the CDR3 is TGTGCCTGGAGACTTTCTCCCAATGGCTACACCTTC. It codes for CAWRLSPNGYTF.

This clone was seen a few times. This sample includes further DNA sequences coding for the same CDR3. CDR3 nucleotide sequence: TGTGCCAGTAGTACCCGACAGGGTCCCTACGAGCAGTACTTC. This gives the protein CASSTRQGPYEQYF. This chain connects TRBV19 to TRBJ2-7, with 7 bases lining up with TRBD1. Looked up from germline, CDR1 is LNHDA and CDR2 is SQIVND (reference sequence). V lost 4 bases, J lost 2 bases, and 5 bases stayed unmatched. This CDR3 has 14 amino acids.

Only a few counts were recorded for this clone. The chain links TRBV9 to TRBJ1-1; D is possibly TRBD1 (6 bases). The CDR3 spans 16 residues. V was cut by 0 bases and J by 1 base, with 13 bases left in between. CDR1 and CDR2 (germline): SGDLS, YYNGEE. The CDR3: CASSVDGGGRNTEAFF. The CDR3 nucleotides read TGTGCCAGCAGCGTAGATGGTGGGGGCAGGAACACTGAAGCTTTCTTT.

The chain employs TRBV29-1 and TRBJ1-1, with D uncertain. Trimming shortened V by 6 bases and J by 1 base, and 12 bases separated the two germline ends. Looked up from germline, CDR1 is SQVTM and CDR2 is ANQGSEA. This CDR3 has 13 residues. The DNA for the CDR3 is TGCAGCGTCGTACACGCCCAGAACACTGAAGCTTTCTTT. This translates into CSVVHAQNTEAFF.

This chain uses TRBV6-5 with TRBJ2-7, with D tentatively TRBD1 (5 bases). Germline V lookup: CDR1 MNHEY, CDR2 SVGAGI. The CDR3 contains 14 residues. Trimming left V 5 bases short and J 2 bases short, with 13 bases between. The CDR3 sequence is CASSPPAGTYEQYF. In DNA, the CDR3 is TGTGCCAGCAGTCCCCCGGCAGGGACCTACGAGCAGTACTTC.

Here the CDR3 DNA reads TGTGCCAACCCGGGACAGGGGCTGGTATGCGAGCAGTACTTC. It is translated as CANPGQGLVCEQYF. The chain is built from TRBV2 and TRBJ2-7; 10 bases align to TRBD1. Germline CDR1 SNHLY, CDR2 FYNNEI. There are 14 residues in the CDR3. Losses at the gene ends were 10 bases for V and 6 bases for J; bases not matched to a gene: 12.

The rearrangement uses TRBV5-1 and TRBJ1-2; 7 nucleotides agree with TRBD1. The trim removed 3 bases at V and 2 bases at J, leaving 4 bases unmatched. The length of the CDR3 is 14 residues. The germline CDR1 and CDR2 sequences are SGHRS and YFSETQ. For the CDR3, the DNA is TGCGCCAGCAGCTCGGGACAGCTCAACTATGGCTACACCTTC. As protein: CASSSGQLNYGYTF.

The chain combines TRBV20-1 with TRBJ2-7, with D possibly being TRBD1 (5 bases). Germline CDR1 is DFQATT and CDR2 is SNEGSKA (reference sequence). V lost 3 bases and J 6 bases, leaving 12 bases between the germline ends. CDR3 length: 12 residues. In nucleotides, the CDR3 is TGCAGTGCTAGTCCCGAAGGGGTCGAGCAGTACTTC. As protein: CSASPEGVEQYF.

V is TRBV7-2 and J is TRBJ2-1; 7 nucleotides line up with TRBD2. Looked up from germline, CDR1 is SGHTA and CDR2 is FQGNSA. Losses at the gene ends were 3 bases for V and 6 bases for J; bases not matched to a gene: 8. The CDR3 has 15 residues. CDR3 DNA sequence: TGTGCCAGCAGCTTGGGGTTAGCGGGCGGCAATGAGCAGTTCTTC. Protein sequence: CASSLGLAGGNEQFF.

This clone was detected only a few times. As DNA, the CDR3 is TGCGCCAGCAGCTTGGCAGGGGATCAGCCCCAGCATTTT. Its translation is CASSLAGDQPQHF. The chain has TRBV5-1 and TRBJ1-5, with D possibly being TRBD1 (6 bases). In germline, CDR1 is SGHRS, CDR2 YFSETQ. V lost 0 bases, J lost 5 bases, and 6 bases lay in between. The CDR3 extends over 13 amino acids. Full variable domain (outside the CDR3, taken from reference TRBV5-1 and TRBJ1-5): KAGVTQTPRYLIKTRGQQVTLSCSPISGHRSVSWYQQTPGQGLQFLFEYFSETQRNKGNFPGRFSGRQFSNSRSEMNVSTLELGDSALYLCASSLAGDQPQHFGDGTRLSIL.

The rearrangement uses TRBV6-5 and TRBJ1-2; TRBD1 matches at 11 bases. The germline V gene has CDR1 MNHEY and CDR2 SVGAGI. This CDR3 comprises 16 residues. J gave up 6 bases and V 2 bases, and 8 bases lay outside the gene matches. The CDR3 DNA sequence: TGTGCCAGCAGTTACATTCGGACAGGGGGCGGTGATGGCTACACCTTC. Protein product: CASSYIRTGGGDGYTF.

This clone was counted at least ten times. The rearrangement joins TRBV30 to TRBJ2-4, with TRBD2 matching 8 bases. The V gene end was trimmed by 2 bases and the J gene end by 9 bases; junction bases not matched to a gene: 15. The V gene's germline CDR1 is GTSNPN and CDR2 SVGIG (reference sequence). This CDR3 spans 16 amino acids. The CDR3 DNA follows: TGTGCCTGGAGTCCCCGTGGGCAGCGGGAGAGGGCCATTCAGTACTTC. Encoded protein: CAWSPRGQRERAIQYF.

The chain recombines TRBV5-1 with TRBJ1-6, with TRBD1 matching 8 bases. Losses at the gene ends were 3 bases for V and 5 bases for J; bases not matched to a gene: 4. Germline CDR1 and CDR2: SGHRS and YFSETQ. The CDR3 covers 15 residues. CDR3 protein: CASSWGQANNSPLHF. The CDR3 DNA sequence: TGCGCCAGCAGCTGGGGACAGGCCAATAATTCACCCCTCCACTTT.

This clone came up a few times. Other DNA sequences in the same sample also yield this CDR3. The CDR3 protein is CSVAAGDNEQFF. CDR3 bases: TGCAGCGTTGCCGCGGGAGACAATGAGCAGTTCTTC. The gene calls are TRBV29-1 and TRBJ2-1; 7 positions agree with TRBD2. This CDR3 is built from 12 residues. Germline V gene data show CDR1 as SQVTM and CDR2 as ANQGSEA. The V gene end was trimmed by 4 bases and the J gene end by 5 bases; junction bases not matched to a gene: 2.

In its sample, this clone was seen a few times. This chain links TRBV6-5 with TRBJ2-7; D is perhaps TRBD1 (6 bases). V lost 5 bases and J 2 bases, leaving 13 bases between the germline ends. The CDR3 is 14 amino acids. Per germline, CDR1 MNHEY and CDR2 SVGAGI. For the CDR3, the DNA is TGTGCCAGCAGTCCTCTGACAGGTCCCTACGAGCAGTACTTC. Translating it yields CASSPLTGPYEQYF.

The chain joins TRBV6-5 to TRBJ1-1; a possible D gene is TRBD1 (5 bases). Trimming pared 10 bases from V and 6 bases from J, leaving 15 bases between. This CDR3 has 12 amino acids. CDR1 and CDR2 from the germline V gene are MNHEY and SVGAGI. The CDR3 reads CATSRGRSEAFF. DNA for the CDR3: TGTGCCACCTCCCGGGGGAGATCTGAAGCTTTCTTT.

V usage is TRBV7-3 and J usage is TRBJ2-2, with a possible D match to TRBD1 (5 bases). Germline V gene lookup returns CDR1 SGHTA and CDR2 FQGTGA. Trimming took off 5 bases at V and 3 bases at J, with 10 bases between the two ends. The CDR3 is 14 residues long. Here the CDR3 reads CASSPRRDTGELFF. The CDR3 DNA reads as TGTGCCAGCAGCCCGCGCAGGGACACCGGGGAGCTGTTTTTT.

The genes are TRBV30 and TRBJ1-2; perhaps TRBD1 as D (6 bases). The V end lost 5 bases, the J end lost 2 bases, and 12 bases lay between the germline ends. Germline V gives CDR1 GTSNPN, CDR2 SVGIG (reference sequence). The CDR3 consists of 13 residues. Here the CDR3 reads CAWRVGQNYGYTF. In nucleotides, the CDR3 is TGTGCCTGGCGAGTAGGACAGAACTATGGCTACACCTTC.

This clone occurred once. The chain combines TRBV7-8 with TRBJ2-5; D might be TRBD1 (5 bases). Trimming shortened V by 3 bases and J by 2 bases, and 10 bases separated the two germline ends. CDR3 length: 14 amino acids. Germline CDR1 and CDR2: SGHVS and FQNEAQ. In DNA form, the CDR3 reads TGTGCCAGCAGCTTTGCGACAGATCAAGAGACCCAGTACTTC. Translation: CASSFATDQETQYF.

This clone was observed a handful of times. The rearrangement uses TRBV7-2 and TRBJ1-1, with D hard to call. Germline values: CDR1 SGHTA, CDR2 FQGNSA. V lost 2 bases and J lost 4, with 8 bases in between. CDR3 size: 13 residues. The CDR3 nucleotides read TGTGCCAGCAGCTTAAGGGAGGGCACTGAAGCTTTCTTT. Protein sequence: CASSLREGTEAFF. The complete variable domain, with remaining parts taken from reference TRBV7-2 and TRBJ1-1, reads GAGVSQSPSNKVTEKGKDVELRCDPISGHTALYWYRQSLGQGLEFLIYFQGNSAPDKSGLPSDRFSAERTGGSVSTLTIQRTQQEDSAVYLCASSLREGTEAFFGQGTRLTVV.

The V and J genes are TRBV7-3 and TRBJ1-1; D not certain. Per germline, CDR1 SGHTA and CDR2 FQGTGA. The CDR3 is made up of 15 amino acids. Deletions cut 0 bases from V and 1 base from J, with 9 bases between. This CDR3 is CASSLTLVQNTEAFF. The CDR3 DNA follows: TGTGCCAGCAGCTTAACGTTGGTACAGAACACTGAAGCTTTCTTT. Full variable domain (outside the CDR3, taken from reference TRBV7-3 and TRBJ1-1): GAGVSQTPSNKVTEKGKYVELRCDPISGHTALYWYRQSLGQGPEFLIYFQGTGAADDSGLPNDRFFAVRPEGSVSTLKIQRTERGDSAVYLCASSLTLVQNTEAFFGQGTRLTVV.

The chain carries TRBV19 and TRBJ1-3; 7 bases line up with TRBD1. CDR3 length equals 15 residues. CDR1 and CDR2 from the germline V gene are LNHDA and SQIVND (reference sequence). Trimming cost V 5 bases and J 0 bases; bases outside gene matches: 4. The CDR3 spells CASSDGQDSGNTIYF. Here the CDR3 DNA reads TGTGCCAGTAGTGACGGACAGGACTCTGGAAACACCATATATTTT.

The rearrangement joins TRBV5-1 to TRBJ2-2; no clear D. The CDR3 runs 17 residues. The V end lost 3 bases, the J end lost 0 bases, and 15 bases lay between the germline ends. Germline CDR1 is SGHRS and CDR2 is YFSETQ. CDR3: CASSSEPRSSNTGELFF. CDR3 nucleotide sequence: TGCGCCAGCAGCTCCGAACCTAGAAGTTCGAACACCGGGGAGCTGTTTTTT.

The V and J genes are TRBV12-3 or TRBV12-4 and TRBJ2-7; TRBD2 agrees at 11 bases. The ends lost 5 bases at V and 7 bases at J; junction bases unmatched: 4. There are 13 residues in the CDR3. CDR3 loop: CASSPGLAVEQYF. As DNA, the CDR3 is TGTGCCAGCAGTCCGGGACTAGCGGTGGAGCAGTACTTC.

Remarks on this clone: This could be a read error, since a much larger clone is one nucleotide away. The rearrangement uses TRBV12-3 or TRBV12-4 and TRBJ1-5; TRBD1 matches at 8 bases. The V and J ends lost 6 bases and 4 bases, in that order; junction bases with no gene match: 2. The CDR3 spans 13 residues. This chain's CDR3 is CASSRTGNQPQHF. The CDR3 coding sequence is TGTGCCAGCAGCCGGACAGGGAATCAGCCCCAGCATTTT.

The table lists this clone with a count of one. The chain carries TRBV14 and TRBJ2-5; 7 bases align to TRBD1. The CDR3 loop spans 15 amino acids. Germline CDR1 reads SGHDN; CDR2 reads FVKESK. V shed 4 bases, J shed 9 bases, and the junction held 14 bases outside the gene matches. CDR3 protein: CASSPVSGGIWAQYF. DNA for the CDR3: TGTGCCAGCAGCCCTGTCTCAGGGGGTATATGGGCCCAGTACTTC.

This clone was seen a few times. The V gene is TRBV30, the J gene TRBJ2-7; TRBD1 matches 9 bases. The CDR3 is 15 amino acids. V gave up 0 bases and J gave up 3 bases; unmatched junction bases: 6. Germline values: CDR1 GTSNPN, CDR2 SVGIG (reference sequence). The CDR3 is CAWSVRDRAFYEQYF. The DNA of the CDR3 is TGTGCCTGGAGTGTACGGGACAGGGCCTTCTACGAGCAGTACTTC. Looking up the rest from reference TRBV30 and TRBJ2-7 gives the full variable domain: SQTIHQWPATLVQPVGSPLSLECTVEGTSNPNLYWYRQAAGRGLQLLFYSVGIGQISSEVPQNLSASRPQDRQFILSSKKLLLSDSGFYLCAWSVRDRAFYEQYFGPGTRLTVT.